The next 9 T cell receptor beta chains were all read from a single sample in a study of molecular identifiers for immune sequencing clone quantification. TCRdb redid the calling of the PCR reads with MiXCR, one entry per CDR3 protein. In the table there are around 470,000 distinct CDR3 sequences, around 25% of which are singletons. The sample consisted of naive CD8+ T cells from blood, with Jurkat cell RNA spiked in. Subset described: FACS-sorted CD8+CD4-CCR7+CD45RA+ naive T cells. Receptors originate from a human donor in good health. Some libraries in this study had Jurkat cell RNA spiked in.

J is TRBJ1-5 and V is TRBV3-2; the D segment call TRBD1 is taken from the table without a DNA check. TRBV3-2 is described as a pseudogene. The length of the CDR3 is 19 residues. The CDR3 here is CASSPRRRYGGRVNQPQHF. CDR3 DNA sequence: TGTGCCAGCAGCCCACGCCGAAGGTACGGGGGGCGGGTCAATCAGCCCCAGCATTTT.

This clonotype occurred many times. The rearrangement links TRBV12-3 or TRBV12-4 to TRBJ2-3, with 7 bases matching TRBD1. This CDR3 contains 15 residues. The J segment lost 2 bases and the V segment lost 1 base, leaving 3 bases of the junction unmatched. As DNA, the CDR3 is TGTGCCAGCAGTTTAGAGGGGGCCCTCACAGATACGCAGTATTTT. Protein product: CASSLEGALTDTQYF.

The chain links TRBV7-9 to TRBJ2-7; no clear D. V lost 7 bases and J 2 bases, leaving 15 bases between the germline ends. The CDR3 length is 14 residues. Germline CDR1 and CDR2: SEHNR and FQNEAQ (reference sequence). The CDR3 nucleotides are TGTGCCAGCACTTCTGCCGTGGGTCCCTACGAGCAGTACTTC. This codes for CASTSAVGPYEQYF.

This clonotype was observed a handful of times. CDR3 amino acids: CATSDRYYSEAFF. CDR3 nucleotides: TGTGCCACCAGTGATCGGTATTACAGTGAAGCTTTCTTT. J is TRBJ1-1 and V is TRBV24-1; D not resolved. V dropped 3 bases and J dropped 7 bases, with 11 bases sitting between them. Per germline, CDR1 KGHDR and CDR2 SFDVKD. The CDR3 extends over 13 amino acids.

The J gene is TRBJ2-7, the V gene TRBV5-6; maybe TRBD1 (5 bases). This CDR3 region has 17 residues. CDR1 SGHDT and CDR2 YYEEEE come from the germline V gene. V was clipped by 4 bases and J by 4 bases, with 24 bases between them. CDR3 region: CASSDRPTRDLDYEQYF. The CDR3 DNA reads as TGTGCCAGCAGCGACAGACCCACAAGAGATTTGGATTACGAGCAGTACTTC. Full variable domain (remainder filled in from reference TRBV5-6 and TRBJ2-7): DAGVTQSPTHLIKTRGQQVTLRCSPKSGHDTVSWYQQALGQGPQFIFQYYEEEERQRGNFPDRFSGHQFPNYSSELNVNALLLGDSALYLCASSDRPTRDLDYEQYFGPGTRLTVT.

This clonotype was observed at least ten times. The rearrangement links TRBV4-3 to TRBJ2-7; 7 bases agree with TRBD1. The CDR3 spans 15 residues. Trimming took 4 bases from V and 2 from J; bases not matched to a gene: 8. Germline CDR1 reads LGHNA; CDR2 reads YSLEER. This chain's CDR3 is CASSPDRVGPYEQYF. CDR3 in DNA: TGCGCCAGCAGCCCCGACAGGGTAGGGCCCTACGAGCAGTACTTC.

This clonotype appeared many times. The CDR3 coding sequence is TGCGCCAGCAGCCAAGACTACGACCCTGGCTGGACCCAGTACTTC. The encoded protein is CASSQDYDPGWTQYF. This chain uses TRBV4-3 with TRBJ2-5, with D unresolved. The germline gives CDR1 LGHNA, CDR2 YSLEER. Trimming took 0 bases from V and 7 from J, leaving 15 bases between them. This CDR3 spans 15 amino acids.

This clonotype was recorded only once. This could be a read error, since a much larger clone is one nucleotide away. The chain is built from TRBV28 and TRBJ2-7; 7 bases align to TRBD1. Germline V gene sequence: CDR1 MDHEN, CDR2 SYDVKM. Unmatched junction bases numbered 17, after V lost 2 bases and J lost 10 bases. CDR3 length: 16 residues. CDR3 sequence (DNA): TGTGCCAGCAGTTTAATGGTTGGGGACAGCCCCCCTCTTCAGTACTTC. Translating it yields CASSLMVGDSPPLQYF.

This clonotype was observed many times. Here the CDR3 DNA reads TGTGCCAGCAGCTCCGGAAAAAATACGCAGTATTTT. As protein: CASSSGKNTQYF. This chain links TRBV7-6 with TRBJ2-3, with D unclear. The length of the CDR3 is 12 residues. Per germline, CDR1 SGHVS and CDR2 FNYEAQ. V lost 4 bases to trimming and J lost 7 bases, with 9 bases between them.